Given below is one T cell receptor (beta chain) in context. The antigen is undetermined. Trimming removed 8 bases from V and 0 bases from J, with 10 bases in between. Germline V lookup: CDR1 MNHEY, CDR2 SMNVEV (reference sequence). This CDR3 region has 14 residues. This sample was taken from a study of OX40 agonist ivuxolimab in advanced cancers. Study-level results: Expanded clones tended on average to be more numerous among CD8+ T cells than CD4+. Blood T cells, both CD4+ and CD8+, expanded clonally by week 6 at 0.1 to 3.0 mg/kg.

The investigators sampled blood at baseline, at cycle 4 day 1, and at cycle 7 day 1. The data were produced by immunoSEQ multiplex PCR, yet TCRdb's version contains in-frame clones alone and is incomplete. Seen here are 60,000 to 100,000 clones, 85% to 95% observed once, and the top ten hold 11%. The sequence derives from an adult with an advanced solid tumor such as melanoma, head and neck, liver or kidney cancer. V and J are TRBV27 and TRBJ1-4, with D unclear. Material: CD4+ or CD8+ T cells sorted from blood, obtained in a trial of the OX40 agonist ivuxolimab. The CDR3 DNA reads TGTGCCAGCGGCTTCGAAGCAACTAATGAAAAACTGTTTTTT. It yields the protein CASGFEATNEKLFF.